This record looks at one T cell receptor (beta chain) sequence and its context. Its specificity is not known. RNA transcripts served as the template for amplifying TCR beta CDR3 regions. During a first-round RT-PCR of the TCR CDR3, the HTBI primer set was used. A single record per CDR3 protein comes from TCRdb applying MiXCR to the multiplex PCR reads. The repertoire holds roughly 630,000 distinct CDR3 sequences, around a sixth seen once, with about 7% in the top ten. PBMCs stemmed from around 10 ml fresh peripheral blood. This entry belongs to a study of T cells in Graves' hyperthyroidism and ophthalmopathy. Study observations and caveats: Onset of ophthalmopathy came a median approximately 6.5 months after the model predicted it.

The length of the CDR3 is 14 residues. V gave up 7 bases and J gave up 0 bases; unmatched junction bases: 6. Per germline, CDR1 MNHNS and CDR2 SASEGT. Sequences were obtained from blood. The receptor was derived from a woman aged 25-40 years with Graves' hyperthyroidism. The chain links TRBV6-1 to TRBJ2-7, with 7 bases lining up with TRBD1. The CDR3 protein is CASKQGDGSYEQYF. The CDR3 DNA reads as TGTGCCAGCAAGCAGGGGGATGGCTCCTACGAGCAGTACTTC.